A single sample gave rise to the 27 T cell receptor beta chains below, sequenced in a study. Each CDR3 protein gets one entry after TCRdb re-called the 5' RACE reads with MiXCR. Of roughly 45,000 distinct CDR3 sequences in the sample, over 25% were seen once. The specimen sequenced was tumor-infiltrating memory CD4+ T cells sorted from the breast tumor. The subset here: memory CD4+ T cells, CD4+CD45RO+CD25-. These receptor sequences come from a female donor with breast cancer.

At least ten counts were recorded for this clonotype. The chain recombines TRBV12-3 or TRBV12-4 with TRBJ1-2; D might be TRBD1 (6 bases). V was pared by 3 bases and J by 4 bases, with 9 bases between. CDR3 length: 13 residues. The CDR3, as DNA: TGTGCCAGCAGTTTGGGGGCCGTCTATGGCTACACCTTC. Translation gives CASSLGAVYGYTF.

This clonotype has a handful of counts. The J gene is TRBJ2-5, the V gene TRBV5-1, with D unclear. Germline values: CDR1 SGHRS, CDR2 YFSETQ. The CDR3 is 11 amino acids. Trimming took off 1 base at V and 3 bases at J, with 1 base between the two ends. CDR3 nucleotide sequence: TGCGCCAGCAGCTTGAAAGAGACCCAGTACTTC. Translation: CASSLKETQYF.

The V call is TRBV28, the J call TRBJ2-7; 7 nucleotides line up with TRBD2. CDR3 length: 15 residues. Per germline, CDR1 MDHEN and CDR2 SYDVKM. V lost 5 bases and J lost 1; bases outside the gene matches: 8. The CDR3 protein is CASSLTSLSSYEQYF. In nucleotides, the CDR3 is TGTGCCAGCAGTCTGACTAGCCTCTCTTCCTACGAGCAGTACTTC. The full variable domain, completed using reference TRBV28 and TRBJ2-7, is DVKVTQSSRYLVKRTGEKVFLECVQDMDHENMFWYRQDPGLGLRLIYFSYDVKMKEKGDIPEGYSVSREKKERFSLILESASTNQTSMYLCASSLTSLSSYEQYFGPGTRLTVT.

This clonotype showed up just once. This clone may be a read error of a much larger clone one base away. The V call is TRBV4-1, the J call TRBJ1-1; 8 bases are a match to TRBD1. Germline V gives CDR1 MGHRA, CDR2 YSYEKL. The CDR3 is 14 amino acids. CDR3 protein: CASSTRTGNTEALF. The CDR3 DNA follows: TGCGCCAGCAGCACGCGGACAGGGAACACTGAAGCTCTCTTT.

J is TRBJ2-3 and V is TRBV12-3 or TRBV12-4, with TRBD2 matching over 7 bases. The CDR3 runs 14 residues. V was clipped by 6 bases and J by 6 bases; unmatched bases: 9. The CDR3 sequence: CASSLTSGMDTQYF. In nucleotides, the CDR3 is TGTGCCAGCAGCCTAACGAGCGGGATGGATACGCAGTATTTT.

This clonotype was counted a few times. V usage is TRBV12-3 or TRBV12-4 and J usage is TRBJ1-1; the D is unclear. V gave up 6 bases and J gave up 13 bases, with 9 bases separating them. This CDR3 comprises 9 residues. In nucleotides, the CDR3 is TGTGCCAGCAGCCCTGCGGGTTTCTTT. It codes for CASSPAGFF.

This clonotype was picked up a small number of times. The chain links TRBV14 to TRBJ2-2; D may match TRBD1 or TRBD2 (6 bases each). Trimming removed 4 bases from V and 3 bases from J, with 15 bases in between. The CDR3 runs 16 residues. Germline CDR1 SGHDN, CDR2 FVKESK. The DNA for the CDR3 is TGTGCCAGCAGCCCCCGAGTAGGGGGGTACACCGGGGAGCTGTTTTTT. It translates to CASSPRVGGYTGELFF.

CDR3 residues: CASSRGQGPYNEQFF. The CDR3, as DNA: TGTGCCAGCAGCCGTGGACAGGGCCCCTACAATGAGCAGTTCTTC. J is TRBJ2-1 and V is TRBV6-5; 8 bases align to TRBD1. V trimming: 6 bases; J trimming: 2 bases; junction bases outside the gene matches: 6. In germline, CDR1 is MNHEY, CDR2 SVGAGI. The CDR3 contains 15 residues.

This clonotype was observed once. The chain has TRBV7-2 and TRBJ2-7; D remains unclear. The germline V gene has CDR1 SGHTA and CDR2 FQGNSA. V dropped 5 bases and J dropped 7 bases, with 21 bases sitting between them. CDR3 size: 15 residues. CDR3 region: CASSRSSLLIVEQYF. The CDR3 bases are TGTGCCAGCAGCCGTTCCTCCCTACTTATTGTGGAGCAGTACTTC. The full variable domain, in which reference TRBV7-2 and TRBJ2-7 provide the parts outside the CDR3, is GAGVSQSPSNKVTEKGKDVELRCDPISGHTALYWYRQSLGQGLEFLIYFQGNSAPDKSGLPSDRFSAERTGGSVSTLTIQRTQQEDSAVYLCASSRSSLLIVEQYFGPGTRLTVT.

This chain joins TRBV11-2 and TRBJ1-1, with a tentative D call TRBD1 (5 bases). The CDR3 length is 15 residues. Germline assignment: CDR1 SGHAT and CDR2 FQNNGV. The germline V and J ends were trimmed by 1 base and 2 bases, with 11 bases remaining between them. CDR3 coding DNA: TGTGCCAGCAGCTTAGTGGGGACCCCAAACACTGAAGCTTTCTTT. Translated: CASSLVGTPNTEAFF. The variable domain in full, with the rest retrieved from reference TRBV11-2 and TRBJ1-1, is EAGVAQSPRYKIIEKRQSVAFWCNPISGHATLYWYQQILGQGPKLLIQFQNNGVVDDSQLPKDRFSAERLKGVDSTLKIQPAKLEDSAVYLCASSLVGTPNTEAFFGQGTRLTVV.

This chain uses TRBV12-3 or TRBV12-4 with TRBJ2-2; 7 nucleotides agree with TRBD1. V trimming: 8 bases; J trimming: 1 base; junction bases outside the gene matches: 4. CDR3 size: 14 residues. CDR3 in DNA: TGTGCCAGCTGTAGGACAGGGAACACCGGGGAGCTGTTTTTT. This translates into CASCRTGNTGELFF.

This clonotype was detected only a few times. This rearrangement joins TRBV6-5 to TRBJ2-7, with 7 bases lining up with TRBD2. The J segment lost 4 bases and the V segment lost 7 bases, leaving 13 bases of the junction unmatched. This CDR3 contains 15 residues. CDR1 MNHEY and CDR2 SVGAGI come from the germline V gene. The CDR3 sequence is CASKNGGGGPYEQYF. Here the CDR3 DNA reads TGTGCCAGCAAGAATGGTGGGGGAGGGCCATACGAGCAGTACTTC.

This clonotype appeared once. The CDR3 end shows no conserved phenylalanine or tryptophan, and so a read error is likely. CDR3: CASSGTIGNTIYC. The CDR3, as DNA: TGTGCCAGCAGCGGGACTATCGGAAACACCATATATTGT. This rearrangement joins TRBV9 to TRBJ1-4, with unresolved D. The J call may be faulty, since TRBJ1-3 better matches the DNA end. CDR1 and CDR2 from the germline V gene are SGDLS and YYNGEE. CDR3 length: 13 residues.

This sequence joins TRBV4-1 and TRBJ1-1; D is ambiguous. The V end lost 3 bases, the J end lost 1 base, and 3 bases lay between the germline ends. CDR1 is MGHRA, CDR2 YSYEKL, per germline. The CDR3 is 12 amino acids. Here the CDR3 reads CASSQRNTEAFF. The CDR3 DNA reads TGCGCCAGCAGCCAGAGGAACACTGAAGCTTTCTTT.

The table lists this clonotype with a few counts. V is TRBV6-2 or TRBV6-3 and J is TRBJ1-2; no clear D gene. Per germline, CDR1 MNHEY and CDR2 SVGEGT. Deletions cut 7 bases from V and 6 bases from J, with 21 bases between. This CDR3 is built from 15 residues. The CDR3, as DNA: TGTGCCAGCATCCATAAGGGCGGCCCGCGCGATGGCTACACCTTC. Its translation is CASIHKGGPRDGYTF.

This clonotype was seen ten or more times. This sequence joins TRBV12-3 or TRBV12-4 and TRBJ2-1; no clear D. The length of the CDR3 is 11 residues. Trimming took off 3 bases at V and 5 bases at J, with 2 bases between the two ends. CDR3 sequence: CASSFHNEQFF. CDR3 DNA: TGTGCCAGCAGTTTCCACAATGAGCAGTTCTTC.

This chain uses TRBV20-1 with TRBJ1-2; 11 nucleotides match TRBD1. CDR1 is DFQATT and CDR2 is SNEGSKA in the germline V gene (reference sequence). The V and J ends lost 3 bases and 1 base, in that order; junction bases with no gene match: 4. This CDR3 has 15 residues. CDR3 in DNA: TGCAGTGCTAGGGAGGGACAGGGGGTTAACTATGGCTACACCTTC. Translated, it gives CSAREGQGVNYGYTF.

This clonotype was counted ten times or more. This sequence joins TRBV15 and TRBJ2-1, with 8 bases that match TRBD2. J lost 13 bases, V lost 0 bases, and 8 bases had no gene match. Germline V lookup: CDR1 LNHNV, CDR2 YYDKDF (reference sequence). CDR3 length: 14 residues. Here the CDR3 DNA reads TGTGCCACCAGCAGAGACTTAACCGGGACTAGTCAGTTCTTC. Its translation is CATSRDLTGTSQFF.

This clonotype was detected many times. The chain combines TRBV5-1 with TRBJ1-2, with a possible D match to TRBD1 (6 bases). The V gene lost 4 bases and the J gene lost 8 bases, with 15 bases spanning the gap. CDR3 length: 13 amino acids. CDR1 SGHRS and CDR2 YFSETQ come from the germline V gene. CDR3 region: CASSREQGWGYTF. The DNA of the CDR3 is TGCGCCAGCAGCCGGGAACAGGGATGGGGCTACACCTTC.

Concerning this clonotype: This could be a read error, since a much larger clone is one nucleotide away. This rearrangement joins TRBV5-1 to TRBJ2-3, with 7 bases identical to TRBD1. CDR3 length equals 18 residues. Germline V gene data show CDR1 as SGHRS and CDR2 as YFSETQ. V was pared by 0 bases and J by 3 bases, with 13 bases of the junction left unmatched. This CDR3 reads CASSLALVSQGVTDTQYF. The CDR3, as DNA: TGCGCCAGCAGCTTGGCCCTAGTTTCCCAGGGGGTTACAGATACGCAGTATTTT.

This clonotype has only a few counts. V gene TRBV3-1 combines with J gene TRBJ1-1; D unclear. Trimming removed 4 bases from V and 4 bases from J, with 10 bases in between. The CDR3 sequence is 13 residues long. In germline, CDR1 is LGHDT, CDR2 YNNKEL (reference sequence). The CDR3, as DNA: TGTGCCAGCAGCCGTGTCCAACCCACTGAAGCTTTCTTT. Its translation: CASSRVQPTEAFF. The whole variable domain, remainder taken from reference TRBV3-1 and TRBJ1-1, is DTAVSQTPKYLVTQMGNDKSIKCEQNLGHDTMYWYKQDSKKFLKIMFSYNNKELIINETVPNRFSPKSPDKAHLNLHINSLELGDSAVYFCASSRVQPTEAFFGQGTRLTVV.

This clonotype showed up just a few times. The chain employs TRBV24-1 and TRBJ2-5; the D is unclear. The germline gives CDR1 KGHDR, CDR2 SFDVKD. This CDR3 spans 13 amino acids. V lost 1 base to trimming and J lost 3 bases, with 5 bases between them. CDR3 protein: CATSDFGEETQYF. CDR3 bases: TGTGCCACCAGTGATTTCGGAGAAGAGACCCAGTACTTC.

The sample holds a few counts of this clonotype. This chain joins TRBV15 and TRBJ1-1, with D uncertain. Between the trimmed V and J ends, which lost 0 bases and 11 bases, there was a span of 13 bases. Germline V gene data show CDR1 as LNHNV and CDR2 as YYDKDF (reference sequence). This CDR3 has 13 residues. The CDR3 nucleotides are TGTGCCACCAGCAGAGATTCACAAGGGTTGGCTTTCTTT. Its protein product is CATSRDSQGLAFF.

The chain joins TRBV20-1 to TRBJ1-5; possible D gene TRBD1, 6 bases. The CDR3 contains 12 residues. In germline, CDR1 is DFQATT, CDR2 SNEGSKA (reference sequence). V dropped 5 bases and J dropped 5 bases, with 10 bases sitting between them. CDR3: CSAGQPDQPQHF. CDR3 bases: TGCAGTGCTGGACAGCCAGATCAGCCCCAGCATTTT.

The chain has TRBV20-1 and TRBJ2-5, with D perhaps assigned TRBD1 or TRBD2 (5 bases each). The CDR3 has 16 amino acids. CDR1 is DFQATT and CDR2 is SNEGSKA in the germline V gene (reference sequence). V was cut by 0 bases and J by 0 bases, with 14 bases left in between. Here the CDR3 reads CSARDLRGLHQETQYF. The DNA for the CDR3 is TGCAGTGCTAGAGATCTCCGGGGCCTCCACCAAGAGACCCAGTACTTC.

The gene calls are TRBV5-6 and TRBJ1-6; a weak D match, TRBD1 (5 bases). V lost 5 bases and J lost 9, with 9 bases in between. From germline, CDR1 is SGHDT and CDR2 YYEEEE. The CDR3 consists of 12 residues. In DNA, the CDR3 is TGTGCCAGCAGACCGGGGGGTTCACCCCTCCACTTT. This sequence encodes CASRPGGSPLHF.

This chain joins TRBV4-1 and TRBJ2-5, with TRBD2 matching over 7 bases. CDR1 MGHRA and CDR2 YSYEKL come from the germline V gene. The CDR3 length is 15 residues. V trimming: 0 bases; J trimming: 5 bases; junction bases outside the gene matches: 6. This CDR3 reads CASSQDIGGRETQYF. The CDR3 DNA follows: TGCGCCAGCAGCCAAGATATCGGGGGGAGGGAGACCCAGTACTTC.